Listed below are T cell receptor beta chains from one sample, sequenced in a study of shared clonotypes between healthy human individuals. Sequencing used immunoSEQ multiplex PCR; TCRdb keeps in-frame clones, though not all of them. Of roughly 1,500,000 clones listed, around 98.5% are singletons. The sequenced material came from naive CD4+ T cells sorted from blood. These receptors were collected from a man younger than 45 in good health. Both conserved end residues are part of each CDR3. A D gene is named only where the DNA matches it firmly. Clone sizes are given selectively: once, few, many, or a class where the clone is expanded.

TRBJ2-7 . TRBV18 . TGTGCCAGCTCACCCGTCGACAACGAGCAGTACTTC CASSPVDNEQYF
TRBJ2-2 . TRBV6-5 . TGTGCCAGCCGCGGCACAGCGAGGAGCGGGGAGCTGTTTTTT CASRGTARSGELFF
TRBJ1-2 . TRBV9 . TGTGCCAGCAGCGTAGGAGGGTTTAACTATGGCTACACCTTC CASSVGGFNYGYTF
TRBJ2-2 . TRBV19 TRBD2 TGTGCCAGTAGTTTCGCGGGAGGGCCCTCGACCGGGGAGCTGTTTTTT CASSFAGGPSTGELFF
TRBJ2-7 once TRBV5-1 TRBD1 TGCGCCAGCAGCTTAATACCGGGACAGTCAAAATACGAGCAGTACTTC CASSLIPGQSKYEQYF
TRBJ2-3 . TRBV11-3 . TGTGCCAGCAGCTTAGAGGGCCCTAGCACAGATACGCAGTATTTT CASSLEGPSTDTQYF
TRBJ2-7 . TRBV6-1 . TGTGCCAGCAGTGAAAACACCTACGAGCAGTACTTC CASSENTYEQYF
TRBJ2-3 . TRBV18 TRBD2 TGTGCCAGCTCACACCCGGGACTAGCGGGAGATCAGGGCACAGATACGCAGTATTTT CASSHPGLAGDQGTDTQYF
TRBJ1-1 . TRBV2 . TGTGCCAGCAGTGAAGGGGTATTGGCGGGCACTGAAGCTTTCTTT CASSEGVLAGTEAFF
TRBJ2-5 . TRBV4-1 TRBD1 TGCGCCAGCAGCCAAGTTCGGACAGGGCTGGGGACCCAGTACTTC CASSQVRTGLGTQYF
TRBJ2-7 . TRBV20-1 . TGCAGTGCTAGGGGGGGGCCTGAGCAGTACTTC CSARGGPEQYF
TRBJ1-5 . TRBV5-8 . TGTGCCAGCAGCTTGGAAGAGCTCGAGCCCCAGCATTTT CASSLEELEPQHF
TRBJ2-7 . TRBV10-3 . TGTGCCATCAGTCCTAATTGGGAAAACTACGAGCAGTACTTC CAISPNWENYEQYF
TRBJ2-7 . TRBV5-1 TRBD2 TGCGCCAGCAGCTTGGAGTCTAGCGGGTCTTACGAGCAGTACTTC CASSLESSGSYEQYF
TRBJ2-1 . TRBV18 TRBD2 TGTGCCAGCTCACCAGGATTAGGACTAGCGGGAGGGCCGGGGGAGCAGTTCTTC CASSPGLGLAGGPGEQFF
TRBJ2-1 . TRBV18 . TGTGCCAGCTCACCCATGGTCTCCTACAATGAGCAGTTCTTC CASSPMVSYNEQFF
TRBJ2-3 . TRBV5-1 TRBD2 TGCGCCAGCAGGGAGCGGGAGGGCACAGATACGCAGTATTTT CASREREGTDTQYF
TRBJ2-3 . TRBV29-1 TRBD1 TGCAGCGTTCGTCACACAGGGGGCCCTGATACGCAGTATTTT CSVRHTGGPDTQYF
TRBJ2-7 . TRBV20-1 . TGCAGTGCTAGGGAGACGGACCTTCAGTACTTC CSARETDLQYF
TRBJ1-2 . TRBV9 . TGTGCCAGCAGCGGCCCCTTGGGGGATGGCTACACCTTC CASSGPLGDGYTF
TRBJ2-1 . TRBV28 TRBD2 TGTGCCAGCAGGGAACAGACTAGCGGGTACACTGAGCAGTTCTTC CASREQTSGYTEQFF
TRBJ2-7 . TRBV5-1 . TGCGCCAGCAGCTTGGTGGGTGGGGCCTACGAGCAGTACTTC CASSLVGGAYEQYF
TRBJ2-7 . TRBV7-6 TRBD1 TGTGCCAGCAGCTTAAATCAGGGGGAACCCTACGAGCAGTACTTC CASSLNQGEPYEQYF
TRBJ1-1 . TRBV28 . TGTGCCAGCAGTAAGATGCGGCAGACGAACACTGAAGCTTTCTTT CASSKMRQTNTEAFF
TRBJ2-7 once TRBV6-5 . TGTGCCAGTCGAGGCGGCCTCTACGAGCAGTACTTC CASRGGLYEQYF
TRBJ1-1 . TRBV19 . TGTGCCAGTAGTCGAGGAATGGACACGCTTAACACTGAAGCTTTCTTT CASSRGMDTLNTEAFF
TRBJ2-7 . TRBV7-2 . TGTGCCAGCAGCTTATTCTTTGTGACCCACGAGCAGTACTTC CASSLFFVTHEQYF
TRBJ2-7 . TRBV11-1 TRBD2 TGTGCCAGCAGCTCGACTAGCGGGCGGGGCTACGAGCAGTACTTC CASSSTSGRGYEQYF